These 12 T cell receptor beta chains were sequenced from one sample in a study of radiotherapy plus CTLA-4 blockade in lung cancer. The data were produced by immunoSEQ multiplex PCR, yet TCRdb's version contains in-frame clones alone and is incomplete. The table shows tens of thousands of clones, with about 80% occurring only once. The sequencing used peripheral blood, collected from a patient treated with radiotherapy plus ipilimumab. The receptors were sampled from a human donor with non-small cell lung cancer who had a complete response to radiotherapy plus ipilimumab.

The genes are TRBV2 and TRBJ2-5, with 11 bases matching TRBD2. CDR1 and CDR2 from the germline V gene are SNHLY and FYNNEI. The CDR3 is made up of 16 amino acids. Trimming at V came to 7 bases and at J to 1 base, leaving 8 bases not matched to a gene. The CDR3 bases are TGTGCCAGCACAGAGACTAGCGGGGTCCCCCAAGAGACCCAGTACTTC. Translated, it gives CASTETSGVPQETQYF.

The chain uses TRBV27 and TRBJ2-3, with TRBD2 matching over 7 bases. The J segment lost 3 bases and the V segment lost 3 bases, leaving 6 bases of the junction unmatched. CDR3 length: 15 amino acids. The V gene's germline CDR1 is MNHEY and CDR2 SMNVEV (reference sequence). As DNA, the CDR3 is TGTGCCAGCAGTTTTCGGCCCGGGAGGACAGATACGCAGTATTTT. This gives the protein CASSFRPGRTDTQYF.

The chain carries TRBV5-1 and TRBJ2-1, with a weak D call TRBD1 (5 bases). V was trimmed by 3 bases and J by 4 bases, leaving 17 bases between them. CDR1 is SGHRS, CDR2 YFSETQ, per germline. CDR3 length: 16 amino acids. As DNA, the CDR3 is TGCGCCAGCAGCTCGCGGCAAGGACAACCATACAATGAGCAGTTCTTC. Residues: CASSSRQGQPYNEQFF.

The gene calls are TRBV5-8 and TRBJ2-1, with D perhaps TRBD1 (6 bases). The V end lost 4 bases, the J end lost 9 bases, and 14 bases lay between the germline ends. The CDR3 contains 13 residues. Germline V lookup: CDR1 SGHTS, CDR2 YDEGEE. DNA of the CDR3: TGTGCCAGCAGCGACAACAGGGCTAGTGAGCAGTTCTTC. The encoded protein is CASSDNRASEQFF.

This chain connects TRBV4-1 to TRBJ2-7, with 9 bases aligning to TRBD1. V trimming: 5 bases; J trimming: 0 bases; junction bases outside the gene matches: 5. Germline values: CDR1 MGHRA, CDR2 YSYEKL. The CDR3 has 15 residues. The DNA for the CDR3 is TGCGCCAGCAGCGGGGGACAGGGTGGCTCCTACGAGCAGTACTTC. It translates to CASSGGQGGSYEQYF.

The rearrangement joins TRBV11-3 to TRBJ2-1; tentative D call: TRBD2 (6 bases). V gave up 1 base and J gave up 5 bases, with 12 bases separating them. From germline, CDR1 is SGHNT and CDR2 YENEEA. The length of the CDR3 is 15 residues. CDR3 DNA: TGTGCCAGCAGCTTAGGGATCGGGAGCGACAATGAGCAGTTCTTC. Protein sequence: CASSLGIGSDNEQFF. Variable domain in full (rest from reference TRBV11-3 and TRBJ2-1): EAGVVQSPRYKIIEKKQPVAFWCNPISGHNTLYWYLQNLGQGPELLIRYENEEAVDDSQLPKDRFSAERLKGVDSTLKIQPAELGDSAVYLCASSLGIGSDNEQFFGPGTRLTVL.

The V and J genes are TRBV6-5 and TRBJ2-7; TRBD2 matches 9 bases. Germline V gene sequence: CDR1 MNHEY, CDR2 SVGAGI. V lost 6 bases, J lost 1 base, and 7 bases stayed unmatched. This CDR3 contains 15 residues. The DNA of the CDR3 is TGTGCCAGCAGGTATAGCGGGGGAATGTCCTACGAGCAGTACTTC. This sequence encodes CASRYSGGMSYEQYF.

This chain uses TRBV7-2 with TRBJ1-3; no clear D gene. Germline-derived CDR1 and CDR2 are SGHTA and FQGNSA. The CDR3 covers 11 residues. The V and J ends lost 5 bases and 5 bases respectively, with 4 bases between them. CDR3: CASSNRNTIYF. Here the CDR3 DNA reads TGTGCCAGCAGCAACAGAAACACCATATATTTT.

V usage is TRBV4-1 and J usage is TRBJ1-1, with 9 nucleotides matching TRBD1. The germline V gene encodes CDR1 MGHRA and CDR2 YSYEKL. The J segment lost 10 bases and the V segment lost 2 bases, leaving 11 bases of the junction unmatched. The CDR3 totals 15 residues. The DNA for the CDR3 is TGCGCCAGCAGCCAAAGCCCAGGGACAGGGAGAGGAGCTTTCTTT. Translation gives CASSQSPGTGRGAFF.

The chain is built from TRBV9 and TRBJ1-1, with D maybe TRBD1 (5 bases). CDR1 is SGDLS, CDR2 YYNGEE, per germline. This CDR3 is built from 12 residues. V was clipped by 3 bases and J by 11 bases, with 14 bases between them. In DNA form, the CDR3 reads TGTGCCAGCAGCGCTCTAACCCCAGGGGCTTTCTTT. Its translation is CASSALTPGAFF.

This chain joins TRBV7-8 and TRBJ1-2; D is undetermined. The germline V and J ends were trimmed by 5 bases and 8 bases, with 24 bases remaining between them. The germline V gene has CDR1 SGHVS and CDR2 FQNEAQ. The CDR3 loop spans 16 amino acids. The chain's CDR3 is CASSPLNLGRYPGYTF. The DNA for the CDR3 is TGTGCCAGCAGCCCATTGAATCTGGGGAGGTATCCAGGCTACACCTTC.

V is TRBV7-8 and J is TRBJ2-2; 7 positions agree with TRBD1. CDR3 length: 15 residues. Germline V CDR1 and CDR2: SGHVS, FQNEAQ. V was pared by 4 bases and J by 1 base, with 3 bases of the junction left unmatched. CDR3 DNA sequence: TGTGCCAGCAGCTCGAGGACAGGGAACACCGGGGAGCTGTTTTTT. This sequence encodes CASSSRTGNTGELFF.